A single sample gave rise to the 19 T cell receptor beta chains below, sequenced in a study of Graves' ophthalmopathy and Graves' hyperthyroidism (dated by TCRdb to the late 2010s). TCRdb names Illumina HiSeq 2000 as the instrument used. TCR beta CDR3 regions were amplified from RNA transcripts for repertoire sequencing. The first round of RT-PCR was done with HTBI primers and the Qiagen OneStep RT-PCR kit, and was followed by a second round of multiplex PCR, then size selection and purification. In TCRdb, the public reads were trimmed at Q25 with fastp and aligned with MiXCR, with productive beta chains retained. Every CDR3 protein is listed once, alongside the most common genes and DNA of its rows. The sample includes a few hundred thousand distinct CDR3 sequences, with 15% observed a single time. The ten largest clones capture about 7.3% of the sample. The material sequenced was peripheral blood. These receptors originate from a woman in her late teens or twenties with stable Graves' hyperthyroidism. Donor details come from another sample of the same person, matched by shared clones.

This clonotype was seen many times. The chain joins TRBV9 to TRBJ1-2; D ambiguous. Germline V gene sequence: CDR1 SGDLS, CDR2 YYNGEE. This CDR3 has 15 amino acids. The V end lost 3 bases, the J end lost 7 bases, and 19 bases lay between the germline ends. The CDR3 sequence: CASSAIGLPGSGYTF. DNA for the CDR3: TGTGCCAGCAGCGCAATAGGGCTTCCCGGTAGTGGCTACACCTTC. The variable domain in full, with the rest retrieved from reference TRBV9 and TRBJ1-2, is DSGVTQTPKHLITATGQRVTLRCSPRSGDLSVYWYQQSLDQGLQFLIQYYNGEERAKGNILERFSAQQFPDLHSELNLSSLELGDSALYFCASSAIGLPGSGYTFGSGTRLTVV.

Regarding this clonotype: One base away lies a much larger clone, so this may be a sequencing read error. This chain joins TRBV6-1 and TRBJ1-6; D uncertain. Germline-derived CDR1 and CDR2 are MNHNS and SASEGT. The CDR3 is 15 amino acids. Trimming stripped 8 bases from V and 0 bases from J, with 11 bases between. CDR3 residues: CASSAFSSYNSPLHF. Here the CDR3 DNA reads TGTGCCAGCTCAGCTTTTAGCTCCTATAATTCACCCCTCCACTTT.

This clonotype was detected many times. V usage is TRBV27 and J usage is TRBJ2-5; 7 bases are a match to TRBD2. CDR1 is MNHEY and CDR2 is SMNVEV in the germline V gene (reference sequence). V lost 6 bases and J lost 1; bases outside the gene matches: 5. CDR3 length equals 14 residues. The CDR3, as DNA: TGTGCCAGCAGCCGACTAGCTTCCCAAGAGACCCAGTACTTC. This translates into CASSRLASQETQYF.

This clonotype appeared many times. The chain uses TRBV15 and TRBJ1-5; 10 nucleotides align to TRBD1. CDR3 length: 14 residues. Germline V CDR1 and CDR2: LNHNV, YYDKDF (reference sequence). V gave up 8 bases and J gave up 3 bases; unmatched junction bases: 4. The CDR3 DNA reads as TGTGCCACCGGGACAGGGGTGAACAATCAGCCCCAGCATTTT. Translation gives CATGTGVNNQPQHF.

This clonotype occurred a few times. The chain links TRBV7-9 to TRBJ2-7, with D tentatively TRBD1 or TRBD2 (5 bases each). The V and J ends lost 1 base and 0 bases respectively, with 10 bases between them. The CDR3 is 15 residues long. Per germline, CDR1 SEHNR and CDR2 FQNEAQ (reference sequence). CDR3 sequence reads: CASSLEGRSSYEQYF. The CDR3 coding sequence is TGTGCCAGCAGCTTAGAGGGGAGAAGCTCCTACGAGCAGTACTTC.

This clonotype was recorded many times. The chain carries TRBV20-1 and TRBJ1-1; no clear D. The ends were cut back, 6 bases at V and 3 bases at J, with 11 bases in the middle. There are 12 residues in the CDR3. Germline loops: CDR1 DFQATT, CDR2 SNEGSKA (reference sequence). The CDR3 reads CSALTSDTEAFF. The DNA for the CDR3 is TGCAGTGCCTTGACAAGCGACACTGAAGCTTTCTTT.

This clonotype was seen many times. The gene calls are TRBV6-1 and TRBJ1-3; D is undetermined. This CDR3 comprises 11 residues. The germline gives CDR1 MNHNS, CDR2 SASEGT. Between the trimmed V and J ends, which lost 6 bases and 3 bases, there was a span of 3 bases. CDR3 protein: CASRLGNTIYF. CDR3 nucleotide sequence: TGTGCCAGCAGACTTGGAAACACCATATATTTT.

This clonotype was counted ten times or more. The chain has TRBV12-3 or TRBV12-4 and TRBJ1-5; TRBD1 might be the D (5 bases). V lost 5 bases, J lost 0 bases, and 11 bases lay in between. There are 15 residues in the CDR3. The CDR3 is CASSPTAPSNQPQHF. The CDR3 nucleotides read TGTGCCAGCAGTCCGACAGCACCTAGCAATCAGCCCCAGCATTTT.

V is TRBV10-3 and J is TRBJ2-3; unclear D gene. V was cut by 8 bases and J by 8 bases, with 17 bases left in between. The germline gives CDR1 ENHRY, CDR2 SYGVKD. The CDR3 contains 13 residues. For the CDR3, the DNA is TGTGCCATCCGTGGCGAGATGCCCGGTACGCAGTATTTT. It specifies CAIRGEMPGTQYF.

The table lists this clonotype with many counts. J is TRBJ2-7 and V is TRBV7-2; D may be TRBD1 or TRBD2 (6 bases each). This CDR3 region has 15 residues. Germline V gene lookup returns CDR1 SGHTA and CDR2 FQGNSA. V lost 5 bases and J 5 bases, leaving 19 bases between the germline ends. Here the CDR3 DNA reads TGTGCCAGCAGCCTCGGGGGCCACAATGGGGACGAGCAGTACTTC. This translates into CASSLGGHNGDEQYF.

This clonotype was recorded many times. V usage is TRBV12-3 or TRBV12-4 and J usage is TRBJ1-2; D is possibly TRBD1 (5 bases). V was cut by 6 bases and J by 3 bases, with 8 bases left in between. The CDR3 extends over 12 amino acids. CDR3 sequence: CASRDSYYGYTF. DNA of the CDR3: TGTGCCAGCAGAGACAGTTACTATGGCTACACCTTC.

About this clonotype: A much larger clone lies one base from this, so it may be a read error. This chain joins TRBV5-1 and TRBJ1-2; unclear D gene. V shed 8 bases and J shed 4 bases, with 27 bases lying between them. Germline-derived CDR1 and CDR2 are SGHRS and YFSETQ. The CDR3 loop spans 17 amino acids. As DNA, the CDR3 is TGCGCCAGAAGCGACGCCGGTCCCCGTCAGTGGGGCTATGGCTACACCTTC. Translated, it gives CARSDAGPRQWGYGYTF.

This chain links TRBV10-3 with TRBJ1-6, with 7 bases lining up with TRBD1. This CDR3 is built from 14 residues. The J segment lost 5 bases and the V segment lost 8 bases, leaving 6 bases of the junction unmatched. CDR1 is ENHRY and CDR2 is SYGVKD in the germline V gene. The DNA for the CDR3 is TGTGCCATCGAGGACAGGTTAAATAATTCACCCCTCCACTTT. It translates to CAIEDRLNNSPLHF.

This clonotype has a count of ten or more. Here the CDR3 reads CASRLTGDGYTF. The CDR3 nucleotides are TGTGCCAGCAGACTGACAGGGGATGGCTACACCTTC. The rearrangement joins TRBV7-2 to TRBJ1-2, with 8 nucleotides matching TRBD1. The trim removed 6 bases at V and 6 bases at J, leaving 3 bases unmatched. This CDR3 contains 12 residues. CDR1 and CDR2 (germline): SGHTA, FQGNSA.

By its share, this clonotype is medium-sized. The chain carries TRBV15 and TRBJ1-5, with 12 bases that match TRBD1. The CDR3 runs 16 residues. Germline CDR1 reads LNHNV; CDR2 reads YYDKDF (reference sequence). With 6 bases clipped from V and 5 bases from J, the junction kept 8 bases outside the gene matches. In DNA form, the CDR3 reads TGTGCCACCAGATCTTATGGGACAGGGGGCGATCAGCCCCAGCATTTT. The encoded protein is CATRSYGTGGDQPQHF. Combining the CDR3 with reference TRBV15 and TRBJ1-5 gives the whole variable domain DAMVIQNPRYQVTQFGKPVTLSCSQTLNHNVMYWYQQKSSQAPKLLFHYYDKDFNNEADTPDNFQSRRPNTSFCFLDIRSPGLGDTAMYLCATRSYGTGGDQPQHFGDGTRLSIL.

The J gene is TRBJ2-7, the V gene TRBV20-1; 8 bases line up with TRBD1. Germline CDR1 is DFQATT and CDR2 is SNEGSKA (reference sequence). The V and J ends lost 2 bases and 2 bases, in that order; junction bases with no gene match: 5. This CDR3 is 14 amino acids long. Here the CDR3 reads CSARHWTGTYEQYF. Here the CDR3 DNA reads TGCAGTGCTAGACACTGGACAGGGACCTACGAGCAGTACTTC.

This clonotype was seen ten or more times. V gene TRBV6-5 combines with J gene TRBJ2-5; tentative D call: TRBD2 (7 bases). Trimming took 5 bases from V and 3 from J, leaving 13 bases between them. Germline CDR1 and CDR2: MNHEY and SVGAGI. The CDR3 totals 14 residues. The CDR3 DNA is TGTGCCAGCAGTAGAGGGGGGGTGGAAGAGACCCAGTACTTC. Its translation is CASSRGGVEETQYF.

This clonotype was detected ten times or more. The chain recombines TRBV7-2 with TRBJ2-7; D ambiguous. The CDR3 has 16 amino acids. Per germline, CDR1 SGHTA and CDR2 FQGNSA. With 0 bases removed from V and 0 bases from J, the gap between germline ends came to 12 bases. Here the CDR3 DNA reads TGTGCCAGCAGCTTAGCAGTGGCAGGAAACTCCTACGAGCAGTACTTC. Its translation: CASSLAVAGNSYEQYF.

Notes on this clonotype: A clone one base away is much larger, so this may be a read error. The rearrangement uses TRBV12-3 or TRBV12-4 and TRBJ2-5, with D perhaps TRBD1 (7 bases). CDR3 length equals 15 residues. V was clipped by 3 bases and J by 5 bases, with 16 bases between them. Here the CDR3 reads CASSLAGGLAETQYF. DNA for the CDR3: TGTGCCAGCAGTTTGGCAGGGGGGCTCGCCGAGACCCAGTACTTC.